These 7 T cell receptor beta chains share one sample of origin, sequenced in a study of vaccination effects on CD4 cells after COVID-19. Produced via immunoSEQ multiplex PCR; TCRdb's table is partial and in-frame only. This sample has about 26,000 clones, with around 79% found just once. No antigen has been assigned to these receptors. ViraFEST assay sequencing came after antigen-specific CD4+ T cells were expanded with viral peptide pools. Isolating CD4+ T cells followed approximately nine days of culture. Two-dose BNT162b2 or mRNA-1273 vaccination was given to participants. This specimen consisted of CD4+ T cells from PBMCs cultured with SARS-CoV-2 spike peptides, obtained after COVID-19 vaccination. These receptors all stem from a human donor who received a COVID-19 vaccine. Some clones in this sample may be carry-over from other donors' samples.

The DNA for the CDR3 is TGCGCCAGCAGCTTGTGGCAAGAGACCCAGTACTTC. Its protein product is CASSLWQETQYF. The rearrangement links TRBV5-1 to TRBJ2-5; no firm D call. The ends were cut back, 1 base at V and 2 bases at J, with 3 bases in the middle. The CDR3 is 12 amino acids. The germline V gene has CDR1 SGHRS and CDR2 YFSETQ. The full variable domain, in which reference TRBV5-1 and TRBJ2-5 provide the parts outside the CDR3, is KAGVTQTPRYLIKTRGQQVTLSCSPISGHRSVSWYQQTPGQGLQFLFEYFSETQRNKGNFPGRFSGRQFSNSRSEMNVSTLELGDSALYLCASSLWQETQYFGPGTRLLVL.

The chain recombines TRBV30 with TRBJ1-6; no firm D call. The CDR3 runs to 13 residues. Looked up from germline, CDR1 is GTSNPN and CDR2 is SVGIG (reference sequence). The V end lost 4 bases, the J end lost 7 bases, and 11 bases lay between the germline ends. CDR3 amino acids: CAWNQSPNSPLHF. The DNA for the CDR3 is TGTGCCTGGAACCAAAGCCCCAATTCACCCCTCCACTTT.

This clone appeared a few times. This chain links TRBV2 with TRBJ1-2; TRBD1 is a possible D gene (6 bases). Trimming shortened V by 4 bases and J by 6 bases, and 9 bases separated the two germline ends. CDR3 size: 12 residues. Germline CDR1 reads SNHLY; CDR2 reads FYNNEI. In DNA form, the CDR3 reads TGTGCCAGCAGTGTGTCAGGGGATGGCTACACCTTC. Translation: CASSVSGDGYTF.

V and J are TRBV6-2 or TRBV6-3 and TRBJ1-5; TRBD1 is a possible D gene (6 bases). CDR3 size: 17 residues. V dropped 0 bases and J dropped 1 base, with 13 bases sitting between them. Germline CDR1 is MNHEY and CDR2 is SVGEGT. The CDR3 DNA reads TGTGCCAGCAGTTACTCGCCGCCGAGGGGGAGCAATCAGCCCCAGCATTTT. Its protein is CASSYSPPRGSNQPQHF.

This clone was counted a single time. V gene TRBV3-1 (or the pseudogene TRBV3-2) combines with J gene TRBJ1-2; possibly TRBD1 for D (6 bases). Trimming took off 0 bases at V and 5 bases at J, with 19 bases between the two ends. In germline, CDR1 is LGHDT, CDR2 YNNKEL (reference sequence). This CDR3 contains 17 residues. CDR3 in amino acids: CASSQEYWGLSLYGYTF. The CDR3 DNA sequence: TGTGCCAGCAGCCAAGAGTATTGGGGGCTGAGTCTATATGGCTACACCTTC.

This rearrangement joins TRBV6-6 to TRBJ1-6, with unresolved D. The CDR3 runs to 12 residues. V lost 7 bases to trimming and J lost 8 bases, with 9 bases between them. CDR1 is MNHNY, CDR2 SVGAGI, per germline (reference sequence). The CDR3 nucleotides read TGTGCCAGCAACGGCAGCGATTCACCCCTCCACTTT. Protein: CASNGSDSPLHF.

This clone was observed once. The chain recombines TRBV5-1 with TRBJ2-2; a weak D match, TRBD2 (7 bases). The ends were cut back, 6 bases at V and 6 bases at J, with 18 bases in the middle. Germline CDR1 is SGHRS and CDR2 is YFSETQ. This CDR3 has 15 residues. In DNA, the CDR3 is TGCGCCAGCACGACATCGGGGGGCTCAGCCGGGGAGCTGTTTTTT. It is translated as CASTTSGGSAGELFF.